Listed below are T cell receptor beta chains from one sample, sequenced in a study of blood T cell repertoires in COVID-19. TCRdb keeps only in-frame clones here, not all; method: immunoSEQ multiplex PCR. In the table there are 8,500 to 10,000 clones, about 90% of which are singletons. The material sequenced was peripheral blood. Receptor source: a woman aged 45-60 years with active COVID-19. CDR3s include the opening cysteine and the closing phenylalanine or tryptophan. D genes are given only for firm matches. A clone size is listed for some rows: how often the clone was seen (once, few, many), or a class if it is expanded.

>NA|NA|TRBV20-1|TRBJ2-1
TGCAGTGCTAGTCCGATAGCCCGGTACAATGAGCAGTTCTTC
CSASPIARYNEQFF
>TRBD2|NA|TRBV9|TRBJ2-3
TGTGCCAGCAGCGTAGCGGCTAGCGGGATAGGAACAGATACGCAGTATTTT
CASSVAASGIGTDTQYF
>NA|NA|TRBV6-2/TRBV6-3|TRBJ2-7
TGTGCCAGCAGTTACTCGAGTCAGCGTAGTCCTCTCCACGAGCAGTACTTC
CASSYSSQRSPLHEQYF
>NA|NA|TRBV28|TRBJ2-3
TGTGCCAGCAGTTTAGGCGGGACCCGGGGGTATACGCAGTATTTT
CASSLGGTRGYTQYF
>TRBD1|NA|TRBV27|TRBJ1-2
TGTGCCAGCAGCCTCGCAGCGGGACAGGGTATTTATGGCTACACCTTC
CASSLAAGQGIYGYTF
>TRBD2|NA|TRBV9|TRBJ2-7
TGTGCCAGCAAGAACCGAAGCTTTTGCACCTTAGCGGGAGGGCCCTACGAGCAGTACTTC
CASKNRSFCTLAGGPYEQYF
>NA|NA|TRBV5-8|TRBJ1-2
TGTGCCAGCAGCTTGGCGCAGTATGGCTACACCTTC
CASSLAQYGYTF
>NA|once|TRBV4-2|TRBJ1-1
TGTGCCAGCAGCCAAGGAGGGGAGGGTGTAGCTTTCTTT
CASSQGGEGVAFF
>TRBD1|NA|TRBV6-5|TRBJ2-7
TGTGCCAGCAGTCCGATGCCGGGACAGGGCTACGAGCAGTACTTC
CASSPMPGQGYEQYF
>TRBD1|NA|TRBV9|TRBJ1-3
TGTGCCAGCAGCCCGGGACAGGTCAGCCTAAACACCATATATTTT
CASSPGQVSLNTIYF
>TRBD2|few|TRBV2|TRBJ2-3
TGTGCCAGCAGTGGGGCTAGCGGGACACGGACAGATACGCAGTATTTT
CASSGASGTRTDTQYF
>NA|once|TRBV19|TRBJ1-6
TGTGCCACCAAACCGGGGAGCACCTATAATTCACCCCTCCACTTT
CATKPGSTYNSPLHF
>NA|NA|TRBV30|TRBJ1-1
TGTGCCTGGGAGCACGCGGGGTCAGCTTTCTTT
CAWEHAGSAFF
>TRBD2|once|TRBV11-3|TRBJ2-1
TGTGCCAGCAGCTTAGGAGGACTAGCGGGAGGAAATGAGCAGTTCTTC
CASSLGGLAGGNEQFF
>NA|NA|TRBV2|TRBJ2-5
TGTGCCAGCAGTGGGGGGGGCATCTCGTACCAAGAGACCCAGTACTTC
CASSGGGISYQETQYF
>NA|NA|TRBV7-9|TRBJ2-2
TGTGCCAGCAGCTTGCGCCGGGACTTGCACCGGGAGCTGTTTTTT
CASSLRRDLHRELFF
>NA|NA|TRBV7-3|TRBJ2-7
TGTGCCAGCAGCCCAACAGGGTGGGCCGAGCAGTACTTC
CASSPTGWAEQYF
>NA|once|TRBV9|TRBJ2-3
TGTGCCAGCAGCGTAGGGAGCGGGCCCACAGATACGCAGTATTTT
CASSVGSGPTDTQYF
>NA|once|TRBV5-1|TRBJ2-3
TGCGCCAGCAGCTTGGAACAGCCAGGCACAGATACGCAGTATTTT
CASSLEQPGTDTQYF
>TRBD2|NA|TRBV7-9|TRBJ2-3
TGTGCCAGCAGCCAAGCGGGGTACACAGATACGCAGTATTTT
CASSQAGYTDTQYF
>TRBD1|once|TRBV5-1|TRBJ2-7
TGCGCCAGCACCGAGGGGACAGGGGCCAACGAGCAGTACTTC
CASTEGTGANEQYF
>NA|NA|TRBV11-2|TRBJ2-5
TGTGCCAGCAGCTTAGCGGGAGTGAGAGAGACCCAGTACTTC
CASSLAGVRETQYF